These 26 T cell receptor beta chains originate from one sample sequenced in a study of beta chain features in type 1 diabetes. Reverse transcribing all isolated RNA meant expressed TCRB transcripts were sequenced. TCRdb keeps only in-frame clones here, not all; method: immunoSEQ multiplex PCR. This table holds roughly 330,000 clones, 11% found once. The material sequenced was naive CD4+ T cells from blood. The receptors here all came from a woman aged 25 to 39 in good health.

The chain links TRBV19 to TRBJ1-5; D gene unclear. The V gene's germline CDR1 is LNHDA and CDR2 SQIVND (reference sequence). CDR3 length equals 14 residues. Trimming shortened V by 7 bases and J by 2 bases, and 12 bases separated the two germline ends. Written as DNA, the CDR3 is TGTGCCAGTAAAGTCTCCGCAGGCAATCAGCCCCAGCATTTT. Its translation is CASKVSAGNQPQHF.

This chain uses TRBV15 with TRBJ2-5; 12 bases match TRBD2. V lost 2 bases and J lost 5; bases outside the gene matches: 9. CDR1 LNHNV and CDR2 YYDKDF come from the germline V gene (reference sequence). The CDR3 is 17 amino acids. This CDR3 is CATSRTTSGSSFETQYF. The CDR3 nucleotides are TGTGCCACCAGCAGAACGACTAGCGGGAGTTCATTTGAGACCCAGTACTTC.

This clone was observed a handful of times. Here the CDR3 DNA reads TGTGCCAGCAGCTCCAGGGTAGGGGAGACCCAGTACTTC. Translation: CASSSRVGETQYF. The rearrangement links TRBV11-2 to TRBJ2-5; TRBD1 is a possible D gene (5 bases). Germline lookup yields CDR1 SGHAT and CDR2 FQNNGV. V lost 4 bases and J 5 bases, leaving 11 bases between the germline ends. The CDR3 extends over 13 amino acids.

In this sample, this clone turned up a few times. The genes are TRBV5-1 and TRBJ2-2; perhaps TRBD1 as D (6 bases). Germline CDR1 SGHRS, CDR2 YFSETQ. V was pared by 4 bases and J by 0 bases, with 13 bases between. The CDR3 covers 16 residues. This chain's CDR3 is CASSPRQDANTGELFF. CDR3 DNA sequence: TGCGCCAGCAGCCCGAGACAGGATGCGAACACCGGGGAGCTGTTTTTT. Full variable domain (remainder filled in from reference TRBV5-1 and TRBJ2-2): KAGVTQTPRYLIKTRGQQVTLSCSPISGHRSVSWYQQTPGQGLQFLFEYFSETQRNKGNFPGRFSGRQFSNSRSEMNVSTLELGDSALYLCASSPRQDANTGELFFGEGSRLTVL.

The rearrangement joins TRBV28 to TRBJ1-2; TRBD1 matches 10 bases. This CDR3 region has 17 residues. Trimming removed 5 bases from V and 4 bases from J; junction bases left unmatched: 13. Germline assignment: CDR1 MDHEN and CDR2 SYDVKM. CDR3 coding DNA: TGTGCCAGCAGTACCGACAGGGGGCGAACGAATAGCTATGGCTACACCTTC. Protein: CASSTDRGRTNSYGYTF.

V and J are TRBV5-1 and TRBJ2-5, with 9 bases identical to TRBD1. V was clipped by 1 base and J by 5 bases; unmatched bases: 6. This CDR3 is 15 amino acids long. The germline CDR1 and CDR2 sequences are SGHRS and YFSETQ. CDR3 sequence (DNA): TGCGCCAGCAGCTTGTTGGGACAGGGTTGGGAGACCCAGTACTTC. Amino acids: CASSLLGQGWETQYF.

V is TRBV27 and J is TRBJ1-2; no definite D call. The CDR3 has 13 amino acids. V was trimmed by 2 bases and J by 2 bases, leaving 6 bases between them. The germline CDR1 and CDR2 sequences are MNHEY and SMNVEV (reference sequence). Here the CDR3 reads CASSLTSNYGYTF. The CDR3 bases are TGTGCCAGCAGTTTAACATCGAACTATGGCTACACCTTC.

This clone was detected only a few times. The chain combines TRBV5-4 with TRBJ1-2, with 8 nucleotides matching TRBD1. CDR1 is SGHNT, CDR2 YYREEE, per germline (reference sequence). The ends lost 3 bases at V and 3 bases at J; junction bases unmatched: 7. The CDR3 covers 15 residues. The CDR3 reads CASSSTQGADYGYTF. The CDR3 region has the DNA TGTGCCAGCAGCTCGACCCAGGGGGCTGACTATGGCTACACCTTC.

This clone has only a few counts. V and J are TRBV27 and TRBJ1-4; the D gene is possibly TRBD1 (5 bases). Trimming took 5 bases from V and 8 from J, leaving 18 bases between them. Germline CDR1 MNHEY, CDR2 SMNVEV (reference sequence). This CDR3 comprises 15 residues. The CDR3 region is CASSVQGVGNEKLFF. The CDR3 DNA reads TGTGCCAGCAGTGTACAAGGGGTGGGTAACGAAAAACTGTTTTTT.

V usage is TRBV19 and J usage is TRBJ1-3, with D perhaps matching TRBD1 (6 bases). This CDR3 is built from 14 residues. Trimming shortened V by 5 bases and J by 0 bases, and 8 bases separated the two germline ends. CDR1 is LNHDA and CDR2 is SQIVND in the germline V gene (reference sequence). CDR3: CASSRDNSGNTIYF. Written as DNA, the CDR3 is TGTGCCAGTAGTCGGGACAACTCTGGAAACACCATATATTTT. The full variable domain, in which reference TRBV19 and TRBJ1-3 provide the parts outside the CDR3, is DGGITQSPKYLFRKEGQNVTLSCEQNLNHDAMYWYRQDPGQGLRLIYYSQIVNDFQKGDIAEGYSVSREKKESFPLTVTSAQKNPTAFYLCASSRDNSGNTIYFGEGSWLTVV.

The chain employs TRBV9 and TRBJ2-1, with 12 positions matching TRBD2. After removal of 2 bases from V and 0 bases from J, the junction contained 0 bases not matched to a gene. CDR3 size: 16 residues. CDR1 is SGDLS, CDR2 YYNGEE, per germline. The CDR3 region is CASSVTSGSSYNEQFF. The CDR3 bases are TGTGCCAGCAGCGTGACTAGCGGGAGCTCCTACAATGAGCAGTTCTTC.

This clone was found a few times. The genes are TRBV5-4 and TRBJ2-7, with 11 bases fitting TRBD2. CDR3 size: 15 residues. J gave up 0 bases and V 4 bases, and 3 bases lay outside the gene matches. Looked up from germline, CDR1 is SGHNT and CDR2 is YYREEE (reference sequence). The CDR3 is CASSPLAGGSYEQYF. CDR3 in DNA: TGTGCCAGCAGCCCTCTAGCGGGAGGCTCCTACGAGCAGTACTTC.

This clone was found a few times. The chain employs TRBV19 and TRBJ1-5; D may be TRBD1 (6 bases). The V and J ends lost 7 bases and 5 bases respectively, with 12 bases between them. The CDR3 runs to 13 residues. The germline gives CDR1 LNHDA, CDR2 SQIVND (reference sequence). The CDR3 loop reads CASKLQGHQPQHF. Here the CDR3 DNA reads TGTGCCAGTAAGCTCCAGGGGCATCAGCCCCAGCATTTT.

This clone was picked up a small number of times. The chain couples TRBV7-2 to TRBJ2-3, with a weak D call TRBD2 (6 bases). V dropped 6 bases and J dropped 3 bases, with 13 bases sitting between them. Per the germline V gene, CDR1 is SGHTA and CDR2 is FQGNSA. The CDR3 is 14 residues long. For the CDR3, the DNA is TGTGCCAGCAGACAGATCCTAGCGACAGATACGCAGTATTTT. The encoded protein is CASRQILATDTQYF.

The chain couples TRBV7-2 to TRBJ2-2; 8 bases match TRBD2. The CDR3 covers 13 residues. The V gene's germline CDR1 is SGHTA and CDR2 FQGNSA. V gave up 5 bases and J gave up 7 bases; unmatched junction bases: 3. The CDR3 spells CASSQRESGELFF. As DNA, the CDR3 is TGTGCCAGCAGCCAGCGGGAGAGCGGGGAGCTGTTTTTT.

This clone was observed a single time. This chain connects TRBV15 to TRBJ2-7; possibly TRBD1 for D (6 bases). Per germline, CDR1 LNHNV and CDR2 YYDKDF (reference sequence). V shed 5 bases and J shed 3 bases, with 20 bases lying between them. The CDR3 is 16 residues long. DNA for the CDR3: TGTGCCACCAGCGGAAAGACGGACAGACGAAACTACGAGCAGTACTTC. It translates to CATSGKTDRRNYEQYF.

This clone was found a few times. The chain employs TRBV7-2 and TRBJ2-3; D is possibly TRBD1 (7 bases). Germline CDR1 and CDR2: SGHTA and FQGNSA. Trimming left V 3 bases short and J 6 bases short, with 16 bases between. This CDR3 has 15 amino acids. The CDR3 nucleotides are TGTGCCAGCAGCTTTGGAACAGGGGAGGTGGATACGCAGTATTTT. Protein: CASSFGTGEVDTQYF.

This clone showed up just a few times. The chain links TRBV7-3 to TRBJ2-5, with TRBD2 as a possible D gene (6 bases). The CDR3 covers 16 residues. The germline V gene has CDR1 SGHTA and CDR2 FQGTGA. V lost 5 bases and J lost 1, with 17 bases in between. CDR3 DNA sequence: TGTGCCAGCAGCCCCACAGCGGGCCTGTCCCAAGAGACCCAGTACTTC. It translates to CASSPTAGLSQETQYF.

This clone was recorded a few times. This chain joins TRBV7-2 and TRBJ1-2; the D gene is possibly TRBD1 (6 bases). Per the germline V gene, CDR1 is SGHTA and CDR2 is FQGNSA. This CDR3 region has 15 residues. Trimming stripped 1 base from V and 3 bases from J, with 12 bases between. CDR3 residues: CASSLERGADYGYTF. The DNA for the CDR3 is TGTGCCAGCAGCTTAGAGCGGGGGGCGGACTATGGCTACACCTTC.

The chain is built from TRBV7-2 and TRBJ2-3, with 8 bases matching TRBD2. There are 17 residues in the CDR3. Trimming at V came to 4 bases and at J to 0 bases, leaving 9 bases not matched to a gene. The germline gives CDR1 SGHTA, CDR2 FQGNSA. For the CDR3, the DNA is TGTGCCAGCAGCTCCTCTAGCGGGTCCATAAGCACAGATACGCAGTATTTT. Translating it yields CASSSSSGSISTDTQYF.

The V call is TRBV30, the J call TRBJ2-1; 11 bases agree with TRBD2. The CDR3 has 16 residues. V lost 3 bases to trimming and J lost 9 bases; unmatched junction nucleotides: 13. Germline CDR1 and CDR2: GTSNPN and SVGIG (reference sequence). The CDR3 DNA is TGTGCCTGGAGCCCCTTAGCGGGAGGGCCAAGAGGTGAGCAGTTCTTC. It is translated as CAWSPLAGGPRGEQFF.

This clone showed up just a few times. This chain links TRBV6-1 with TRBJ2-1; 10 positions match TRBD2. This CDR3 is 16 amino acids long. Trimming at V came to 4 bases and at J to 5 bases, leaving 8 bases not matched to a gene. Looked up from germline, CDR1 is MNHNS and CDR2 is SASEGT. The CDR3 loop is CASSGHSGRTNNEQFF. As DNA, the CDR3 is TGTGCCAGCAGTGGGCATAGCGGGAGGACCAACAATGAGCAGTTCTTC.

This chain joins TRBV7-9 and TRBJ2-6; possibly TRBD2 for D (5 bases). The germline CDR1 and CDR2 sequences are SEHNR and FQNEAQ (reference sequence). The V gene lost 4 bases and the J gene lost 0 bases, with 19 bases spanning the gap. The CDR3 contains 19 residues. The CDR3 loop is CASSSPRLATRSGANVLTF. The DNA of the CDR3 is TGTGCCAGCAGCTCCCCCAGGCTAGCCACCCGCTCTGGGGCCAACGTCCTGACTTTC.

In this sample, this clone turned up a few times. This sequence joins TRBV2 and TRBJ2-5; 9 positions match TRBD1. From germline, CDR1 is SNHLY and CDR2 FYNNEI. Losses at the gene ends were 10 bases for V and 1 base for J; bases not matched to a gene: 7. The CDR3 covers 14 residues. CDR3: CATGQGLIQETQYF. The DNA for the CDR3 is TGTGCCACAGGACAGGGGTTAATCCAAGAGACCCAGTACTTC.

This clone has a handful of counts. CDR3 in DNA: TGTGCCAGTAGGCCCGGCTCTGGGGCCAACGTCCTGACTTTC. This codes for CASRPGSGANVLTF. The chain uses TRBV19 and TRBJ2-6, with D hard to call. Germline V CDR1 and CDR2: LNHDA, SQIVND (reference sequence). V lost 6 bases and J 0 bases, leaving 6 bases between the germline ends. The CDR3 has 14 residues.

In this sample, this clone turned up a few times. Here the CDR3 DNA reads TGTGCCAGTAGTATAGGACTAGCGGGAGCTGACGAGCAGTACTTC. Protein product: CASSIGLAGADEQYF. The V gene is TRBV19, the J gene TRBJ2-7; 12 nucleotides match TRBD2. Germline CDR1 LNHDA, CDR2 SQIVND (reference sequence). This CDR3 region has 15 residues. The junction had 3 bases not matched to a gene; V was cut back by 1 base and J by 5 bases.